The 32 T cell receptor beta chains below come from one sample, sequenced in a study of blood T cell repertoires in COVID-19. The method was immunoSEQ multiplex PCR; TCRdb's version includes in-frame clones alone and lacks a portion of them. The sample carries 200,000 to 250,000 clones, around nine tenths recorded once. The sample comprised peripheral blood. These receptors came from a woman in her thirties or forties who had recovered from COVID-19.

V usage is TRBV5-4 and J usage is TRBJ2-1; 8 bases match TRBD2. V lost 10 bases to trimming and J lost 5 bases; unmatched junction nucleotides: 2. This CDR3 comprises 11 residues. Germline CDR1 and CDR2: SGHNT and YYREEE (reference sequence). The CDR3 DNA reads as TGTGCCGGGACTAGTAACAATGAGCAGTTCTTC. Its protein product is CAGTSNNEQFF.

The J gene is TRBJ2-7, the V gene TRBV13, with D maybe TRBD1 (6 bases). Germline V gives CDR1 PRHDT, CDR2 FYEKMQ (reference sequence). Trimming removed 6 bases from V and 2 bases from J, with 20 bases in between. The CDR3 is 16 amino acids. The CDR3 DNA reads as TGTGCCAGCAGGCTTTCACTCAGGGGCACCCCCTACGAGCAGTACTTC. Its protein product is CASRLSLRGTPYEQYF.

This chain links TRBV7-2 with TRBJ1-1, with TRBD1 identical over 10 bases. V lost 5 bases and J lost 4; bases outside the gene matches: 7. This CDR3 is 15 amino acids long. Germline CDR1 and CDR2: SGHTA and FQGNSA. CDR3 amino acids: CASSIDRGRGTEAFF. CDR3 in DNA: TGTGCCAGCAGCATAGACAGGGGGCGCGGCACTGAAGCTTTCTTT.

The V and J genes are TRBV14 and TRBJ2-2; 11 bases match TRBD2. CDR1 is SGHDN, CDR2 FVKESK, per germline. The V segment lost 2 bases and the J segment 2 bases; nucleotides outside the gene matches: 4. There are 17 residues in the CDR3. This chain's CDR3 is CASSQISGRGNTGELFF. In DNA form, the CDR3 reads TGTGCCAGCAGCCAAATTAGCGGGAGGGGTAACACCGGGGAGCTGTTTTTT.

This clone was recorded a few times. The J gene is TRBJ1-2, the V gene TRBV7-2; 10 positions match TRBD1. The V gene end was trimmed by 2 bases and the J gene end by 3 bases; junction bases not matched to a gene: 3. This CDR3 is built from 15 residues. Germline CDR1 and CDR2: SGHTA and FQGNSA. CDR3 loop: CASSLFGTGDYGYTF. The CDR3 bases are TGTGCCAGCAGCTTATTCGGGACAGGGGACTATGGCTACACCTTC.

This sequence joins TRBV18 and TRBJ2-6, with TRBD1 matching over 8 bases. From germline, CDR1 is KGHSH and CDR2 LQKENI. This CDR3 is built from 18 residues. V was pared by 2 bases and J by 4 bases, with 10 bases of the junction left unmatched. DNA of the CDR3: TGTGCCAGCTCACCATTTGTCCAGGGGGCTGCAGGGGCCAACGTCCTGACTTTC. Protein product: CASSPFVQGAAGANVLTF. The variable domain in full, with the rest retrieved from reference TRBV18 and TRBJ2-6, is NAGVMQNPRHLVRRRGQEARLRCSPMKGHSHVYWYRQLPEEGLKFMVYLQKENIIDESGMPKERFSAEFPKEGPSILRIQQVVRGDSAAYFCASSPFVQGAAGANVLTFGAGSRLTVL.

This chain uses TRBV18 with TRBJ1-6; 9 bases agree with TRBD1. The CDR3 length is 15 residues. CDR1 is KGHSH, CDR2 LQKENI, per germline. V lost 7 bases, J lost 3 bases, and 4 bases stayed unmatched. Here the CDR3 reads CASLEDRGYNSPLHF. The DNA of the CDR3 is TGTGCCAGCTTGGAGGACAGGGGCTATAATTCACCCCTCCACTTT.

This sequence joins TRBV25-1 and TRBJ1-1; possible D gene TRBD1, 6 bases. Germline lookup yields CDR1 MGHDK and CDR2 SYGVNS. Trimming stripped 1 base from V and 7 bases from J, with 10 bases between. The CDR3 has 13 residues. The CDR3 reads CASSESGDLEAFF. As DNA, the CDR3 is TGTGCCAGCAGTGAATCAGGGGACCTTGAAGCTTTCTTT.

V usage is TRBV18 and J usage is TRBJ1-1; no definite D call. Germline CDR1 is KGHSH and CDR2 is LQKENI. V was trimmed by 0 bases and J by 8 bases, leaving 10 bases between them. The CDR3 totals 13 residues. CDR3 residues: CASSPPTSREAFF. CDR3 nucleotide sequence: TGTGCCAGCTCACCACCGACCTCTAGGGAAGCTTTCTTT.

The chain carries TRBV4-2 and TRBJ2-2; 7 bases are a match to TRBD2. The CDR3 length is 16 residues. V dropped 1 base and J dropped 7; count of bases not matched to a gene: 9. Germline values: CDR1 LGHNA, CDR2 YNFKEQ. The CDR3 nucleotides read TGTGCCAGCAGCCAAGTCTCCCAGCGGGGTAACGGGGAGCTGTTTTTT. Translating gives CASSQVSQRGNGELFF.

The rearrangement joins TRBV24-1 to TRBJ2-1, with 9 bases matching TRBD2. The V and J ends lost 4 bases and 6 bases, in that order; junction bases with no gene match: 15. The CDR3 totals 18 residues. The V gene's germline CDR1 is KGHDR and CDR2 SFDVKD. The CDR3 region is CATSDPTGEAGGFNEQFF. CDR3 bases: TGTGCCACCAGTGACCCCACCGGCGAAGCGGGGGGTTTCAATGAGCAGTTCTTC.

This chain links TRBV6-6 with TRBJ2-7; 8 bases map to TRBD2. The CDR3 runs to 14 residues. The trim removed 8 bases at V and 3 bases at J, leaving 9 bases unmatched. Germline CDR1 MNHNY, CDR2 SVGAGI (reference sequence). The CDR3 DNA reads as TGTGCCAGCCGGGTCTCAGCGGGGGACTACGAGCAGTACTTC. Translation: CASRVSAGDYEQYF.

CDR3 loop: CASRADRTPYEQYF. The CDR3 DNA sequence: TGTGCCAGCAGGGCCGATCGTACACCCTACGAGCAGTACTTC. This chain connects TRBV6-5 to TRBJ2-7, with unresolved D. V dropped 6 bases and J dropped 2 bases, with 14 bases sitting between them. There are 14 residues in the CDR3. Looked up from germline, CDR1 is MNHEY and CDR2 is SVGAGI.

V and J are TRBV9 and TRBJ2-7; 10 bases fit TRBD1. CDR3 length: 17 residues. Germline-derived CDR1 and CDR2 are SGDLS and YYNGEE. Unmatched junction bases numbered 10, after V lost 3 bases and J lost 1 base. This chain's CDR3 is CASSESPMGQGSYEQYF. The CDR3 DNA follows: TGTGCCAGCAGCGAGTCCCCGATGGGACAGGGGTCCTACGAGCAGTACTTC.

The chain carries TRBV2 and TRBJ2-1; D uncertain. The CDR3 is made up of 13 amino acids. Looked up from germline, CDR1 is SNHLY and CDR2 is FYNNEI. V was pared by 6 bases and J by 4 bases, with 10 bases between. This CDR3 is CASSPTQYNEQFF. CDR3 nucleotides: TGTGCCAGCAGCCCGACTCAGTACAATGAGCAGTTCTTC.

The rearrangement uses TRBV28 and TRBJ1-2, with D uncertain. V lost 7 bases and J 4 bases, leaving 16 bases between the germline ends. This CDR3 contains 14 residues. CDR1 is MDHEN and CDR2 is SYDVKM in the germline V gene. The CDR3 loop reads CASIQSHEGYGYTF. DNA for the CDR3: TGTGCCAGCATTCAATCCCACGAGGGCTATGGCTACACCTTC.

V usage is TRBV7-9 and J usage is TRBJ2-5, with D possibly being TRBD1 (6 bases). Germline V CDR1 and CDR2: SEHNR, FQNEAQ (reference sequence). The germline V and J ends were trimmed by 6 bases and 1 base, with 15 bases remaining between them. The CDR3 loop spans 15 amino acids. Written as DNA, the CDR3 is TGTGCCAGCAGTATAACCGGGACACGCCAAGAGACCCAGTACTTC. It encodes CASSITGTRQETQYF.

The CDR3 bases are TGTGCCAGCAGCTCCCCGGGGACTAGCGGGTTGAAACAGTTCTTC. It codes for CASSSPGTSGLKQFF. The chain combines TRBV5-6 with TRBJ2-1; 12 nucleotides match TRBD2. CDR1 is SGHDT, CDR2 YYEEEE, per germline. The CDR3 extends over 15 amino acids. The J segment lost 13 bases and the V segment lost 3 bases, leaving 11 bases of the junction unmatched. Full variable domain (rest looked up from reference TRBV5-6 and TRBJ2-1): DAGVTQSPTHLIKTRGQQVTLRCSPKSGHDTVSWYQQALGQGPQFIFQYYEEEERQRGNFPDRFSGHQFPNYSSELNVNALLLGDSALYLCASSSPGTSGLKQFFGPGTRLTVL.

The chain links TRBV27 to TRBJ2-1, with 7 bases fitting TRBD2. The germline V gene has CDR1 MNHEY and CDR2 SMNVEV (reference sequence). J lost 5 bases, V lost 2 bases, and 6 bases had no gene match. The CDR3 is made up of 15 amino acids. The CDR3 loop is CASSLRGGGHNEQFF. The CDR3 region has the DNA TGTGCCAGCAGTTTACGCGGGGGAGGACACAATGAGCAGTTCTTC.

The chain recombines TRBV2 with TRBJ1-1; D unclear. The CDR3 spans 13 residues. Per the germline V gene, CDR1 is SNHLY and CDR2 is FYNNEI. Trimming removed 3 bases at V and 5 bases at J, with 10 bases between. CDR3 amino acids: CASSEEGTTEAFF. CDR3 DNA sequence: TGTGCCAGCAGTGAGGAGGGAACGACTGAAGCTTTCTTT.

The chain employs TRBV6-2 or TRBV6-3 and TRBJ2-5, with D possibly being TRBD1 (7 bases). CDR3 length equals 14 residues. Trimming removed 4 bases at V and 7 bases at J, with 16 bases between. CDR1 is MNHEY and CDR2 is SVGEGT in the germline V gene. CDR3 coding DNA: TGTGCCAGCAGTTCCTCCGGAGGGGGCGGGACCCAGTACTTC. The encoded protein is CASSSSGGGGTQYF.

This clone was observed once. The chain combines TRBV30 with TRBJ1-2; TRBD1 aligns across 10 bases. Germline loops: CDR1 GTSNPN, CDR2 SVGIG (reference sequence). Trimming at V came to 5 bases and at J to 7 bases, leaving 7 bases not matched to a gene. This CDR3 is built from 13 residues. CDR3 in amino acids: CAWSVGQGFGYTF. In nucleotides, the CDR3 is TGTGCCTGGTCGGTGGGACAGGGGTTTGGCTACACCTTC.

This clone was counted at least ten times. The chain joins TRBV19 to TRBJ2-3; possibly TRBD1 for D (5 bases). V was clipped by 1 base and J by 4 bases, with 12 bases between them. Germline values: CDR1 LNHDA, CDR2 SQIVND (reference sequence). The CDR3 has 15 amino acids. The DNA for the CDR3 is TGTGCCAGTAGTATAGGCGGCAGGGTCTCAGATACGCAGTATTTT. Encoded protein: CASSIGGRVSDTQYF.

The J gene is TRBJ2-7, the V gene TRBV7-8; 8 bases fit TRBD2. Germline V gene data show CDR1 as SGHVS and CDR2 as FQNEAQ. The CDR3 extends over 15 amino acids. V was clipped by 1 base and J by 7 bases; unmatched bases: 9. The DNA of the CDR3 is TGTGCCAGCAGCTTAGTGTCGGGAGGGCCGGATGAGCAGTACTTC. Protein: CASSLVSGGPDEQYF.

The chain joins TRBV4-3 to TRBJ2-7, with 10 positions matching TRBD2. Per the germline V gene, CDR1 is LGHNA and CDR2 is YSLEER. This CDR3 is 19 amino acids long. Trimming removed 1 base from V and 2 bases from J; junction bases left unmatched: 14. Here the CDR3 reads CASSQVLSGRADITYEQYF. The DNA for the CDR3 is TGCGCCAGCAGCCAAGTGTTGAGCGGGAGGGCCGATATAACCTACGAGCAGTACTTC.

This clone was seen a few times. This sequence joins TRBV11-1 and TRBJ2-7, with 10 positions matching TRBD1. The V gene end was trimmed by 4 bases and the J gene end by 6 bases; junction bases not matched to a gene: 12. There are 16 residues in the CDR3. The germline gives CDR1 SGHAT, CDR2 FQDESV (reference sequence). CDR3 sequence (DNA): TGTGCCAGCAGCTCCCCTCTTGGGACAGGGGCAGGCGAGCAGTACTTC. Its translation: CASSSPLGTGAGEQYF.

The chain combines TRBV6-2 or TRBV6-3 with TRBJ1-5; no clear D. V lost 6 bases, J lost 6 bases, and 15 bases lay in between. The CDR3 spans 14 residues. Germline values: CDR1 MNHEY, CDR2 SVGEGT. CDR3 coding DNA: TGTGCCAGCAGCCACCAAGAGGTGGCTCAGCCCCAGCATTTT. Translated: CASSHQEVAQPQHF.

The CDR3 here is CASSLRAGGANYGYTF. In DNA, the CDR3 is TGTGCCAGCAGCTTAAGGGCAGGGGGCGCTAACTATGGCTACACCTTC. The V gene is TRBV7-6, the J gene TRBJ1-2, with 8 bases fitting TRBD1. Trimming removed 2 bases from V and 0 bases from J; junction bases left unmatched: 5. The germline V gene encodes CDR1 SGHVS and CDR2 FNYEAQ. The CDR3 totals 16 residues.

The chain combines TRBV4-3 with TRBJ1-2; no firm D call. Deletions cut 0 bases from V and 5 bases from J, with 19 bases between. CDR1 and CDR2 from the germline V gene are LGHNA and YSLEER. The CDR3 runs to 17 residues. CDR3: CASSQESGLPVRYGYTF. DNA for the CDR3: TGCGCCAGCAGCCAAGAATCAGGTCTCCCGGTTCGGTATGGCTACACCTTC.

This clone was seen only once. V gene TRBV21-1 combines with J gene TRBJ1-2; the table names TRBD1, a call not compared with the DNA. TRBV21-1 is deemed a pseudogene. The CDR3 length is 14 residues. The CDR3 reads CASSNEDRGWGYTF. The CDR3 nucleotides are TGTGCCAGCAGCAATGAGGACAGGGGATGGGGCTACACCTTC.

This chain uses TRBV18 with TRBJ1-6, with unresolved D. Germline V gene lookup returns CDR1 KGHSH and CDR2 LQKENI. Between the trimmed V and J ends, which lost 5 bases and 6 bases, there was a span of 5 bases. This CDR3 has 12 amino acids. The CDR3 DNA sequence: TGTGCCAGCTCAGAGGCTAATTCACCCCTCCACTTT. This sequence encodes CASSEANSPLHF.

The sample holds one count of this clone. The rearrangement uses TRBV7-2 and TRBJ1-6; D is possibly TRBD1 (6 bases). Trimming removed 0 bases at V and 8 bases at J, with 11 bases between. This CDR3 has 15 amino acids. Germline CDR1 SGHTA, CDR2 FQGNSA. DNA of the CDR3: TGTGCCAGCAGCTTAGCCGGGACAAACTATTCACCCCTCCACTTT. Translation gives CASSLAGTNYSPLHF.